This T cell receptor (beta chain) was observed in a study of blood T cells in healthy people across ages. A few counts support this clonotype. Next came a second PCR, run for about 6 to 12 cycles, which used a sample-barcoded 5' primer along with a J-beta primer mix. A template-switch adaptor that had 12 random nucleotides put a tag on each cDNA molecule. In TCRdb, the 5' RACE reads were re-called with MiXCR into one record per CDR3 protein. The data contain 750,000 to 950,000 distinct CDR3 sequences, 20% to 30% of them seen just once; the ten biggest clones take up over 2.5%. Germline CDR1 and CDR2: KGHSH and LQKENI. V was cut by 2 bases and J by 3 bases, with 13 bases left in between. The CDR3 length is 16 residues. These records were also assigned to another study, of T cells of mothers and their children.

This chain uses TRBV18 with TRBJ1-4; D ambiguous. The sample was blood. This sequence was found in a boy between 10 and 17 years old in good health. The CDR3 sequence: CASSPVGGVANEKLFF. CDR3 DNA: TGTGCCAGCTCACCAGTTGGCGGGGTGGCTAATGAAAAACTGTTTTTT.